This T cell receptor (beta chain) was obtained from a study of blood T cell repertoires in COVID-19. The overall study: Acute and convalescent COVID-19 samples came from the United States, Italy and Spain. Sources were T cells, B-cell-depleted T cells, or PBMCs; the material itself was cDNA or gDNA.

How the authors handled the data: Estimates of nucleated cell counts were drawn from the amplification of reference gene primers. The data were produced by immunoSEQ multiplex PCR, yet TCRdb's version contains in-frame clones alone and is incomplete. D and trimming were read from the DNA, whereas the V and J calls and clone size are those reported in that table. The sample comprises 120,000 to 150,000 clones, around 84% of which are singletons, and about 2.6% rests with the top ten. With 8 bases clipped from V and 6 bases from J, the junction kept 6 bases outside the gene matches. The CDR3 consists of 13 residues. Per the germline V gene, CDR1 is SEHNR and CDR2 is FQNEAQ (reference sequence).

This TCR was sampled from a human donor with acute or convalescent COVID-19. The donor label of this sample is uncertain. Sample: peripheral blood. V and J are TRBV7-9 and TRBJ2-2; 7 bases fit TRBD1. Written as DNA, the CDR3 is TGTGCCAGCGCAGGGGGAACGGCCGGGGAGCTGTTTTTT. Amino acid sequence: CASAGGTAGELFF.